The clone carrying this T cell receptor beta chain was observed a few times. TCRdb processed the RT-PCR reads anew with MiXCR; each CDR3 protein has one entry. The top ten clones hold 3.6% of a sample with hundreds of thousands of distinct CDR3 sequences, 14% of them seen once. The CDR3 is 12 amino acids. Germline V CDR1 and CDR2: MNHEY, SVGEGT. Trimming pared 7 bases from V and 3 bases from J, leaving 10 bases between. The V call is TRBV6-2 or TRBV6-3, the J call TRBJ2-7; maybe TRBD1 (6 bases). The sample consisted of memory CD4+ T cells from blood. The TCR was taken from a female donor in good health, serving as a healthy control. DNA of the CDR3: TGTGCCAGCAAGGACAGTGTCTACGAGCAGTACTTC. This sequence encodes CASKDSVYEQYF.